These 32 T cell receptor beta chains share one sample of origin, sequenced in a study of blood T cell dynamics during melanoma immunotherapy. The repertoire was sequenced with immunoSEQ multiplex PCR; TCRdb's copy has only in-frame clones and lacks some. The sample yields approximately 17,000 clones, 80% to 95% seen once. The time point is: pre-treatment baseline. Sequences were derived from blood, sampled from a patient treated with checkpoint blockade. Receptors were obtained from a human donor with melanoma.

This rearrangement joins TRBV7-9 to TRBJ1-4, with 9 positions matching TRBD1. In germline, CDR1 is SEHNR, CDR2 FQNEAQ (reference sequence). The CDR3 covers 15 residues. V lost 5 bases to trimming and J lost 5 bases; unmatched junction nucleotides: 6. CDR3 bases: TGTGCCAGCAGCAGGCGACAGGGGGGAAATGAAAAACTGTTTTTT. Translation: CASSRRQGGNEKLFF.

The genes are TRBV6-5 and TRBJ1-1, with D hard to call. Germline lookup yields CDR1 MNHEY and CDR2 SVGAGI. Trimming took off 0 bases at V and 4 bases at J, with 9 bases between the two ends. The CDR3 totals 14 residues. CDR3: CASSYSTGGTEAFF. The CDR3 bases are TGTGCCAGCAGTTACTCGACCGGTGGCACTGAAGCTTTCTTT.

The V gene is TRBV7-9, the J gene TRBJ2-7, with 7 nucleotides matching TRBD2. J was trimmed by 3 bases and V by 4 bases; bases with no gene match: 6. The germline V gene encodes CDR1 SEHNR and CDR2 FQNEAQ (reference sequence). The CDR3 is 14 residues long. CDR3 amino acids: CASSSTSSYYEQYF. The CDR3, as DNA: TGTGCCAGCAGCTCGACTAGCAGTTACTACGAGCAGTACTTC.

The V call is TRBV7-2, the J call TRBJ1-4, with 7 bases lining up with TRBD1. Germline CDR1 SGHTA, CDR2 FQGNSA. CDR3 length equals 13 residues. V shed 4 bases, J shed 8 bases, and the junction held 4 bases outside the gene matches. CDR3 protein: CASSSDREEKLFF. In DNA form, the CDR3 reads TGTGCCAGCAGCTCTGACAGGGAAGAAAAACTGTTTTTT.

The sample holds one count of this clone. The chain has TRBV25-1 and TRBJ2-1, with 7 bases lining up with TRBD2. V lost 2 bases, J lost 10 bases, and 11 bases stayed unmatched. The germline gives CDR1 MGHDK, CDR2 SYGVNS. The CDR3 is made up of 15 amino acids. CDR3 sequence (DNA): TGTGCCAGCAGTGAAGGAGGGAGGGCCTTAGGGGAGCAGTTCTTC. Translation gives CASSEGGRALGEQFF.

This chain connects TRBV7-9 to TRBJ1-2; D may be TRBD1 (5 bases). CDR1 SEHNR and CDR2 FQNEAQ come from the germline V gene (reference sequence). V lost 6 bases to trimming and J lost 2 bases, with 16 bases between them. This CDR3 has 15 amino acids. The CDR3 region is CASRFWGGPNYGYTF. CDR3 DNA: TGTGCCAGCAGGTTTTGGGGGGGTCCGAACTATGGCTACACCTTC.

This clone was picked up one time. The chain combines TRBV29-1 with TRBJ1-4, with no clear D. Germline V gives CDR1 SQVTM, CDR2 ANQGSEA. V shed 0 bases and J shed 7 bases, with 9 bases lying between them. CDR3 size: 13 residues. CDR3 sequence (DNA): TGCAGCGTTGAAGATCCCAGCCTTGAAAAACTGTTTTTT. Translation: CSVEDPSLEKLFF.

The chain couples TRBV5-5 to TRBJ2-7, with D perhaps TRBD1 or TRBD2 (5 bases each). The germline V gene encodes CDR1 SGHKS and CDR2 YYEKEE (reference sequence). The CDR3 spans 16 residues. Trimming cost V 3 bases and J 2 bases, with 18 bases left between them. The CDR3: CASSSPPGDPPYEQYF. CDR3 nucleotides: TGTGCCAGCAGCTCCCCCCCCGGGGACCCTCCCTACGAGCAGTACTTC.

The chain uses TRBV4-3 and TRBJ1-5; D may be TRBD1 (6 bases). Trimming shortened V by 4 bases and J by 4 bases, and 17 bases separated the two germline ends. Germline CDR1 and CDR2: LGHNA and YSLEER. There are 16 residues in the CDR3. This chain's CDR3 is CASSRRVGGGNQPQHF. For the CDR3, the DNA is TGCGCCAGCAGCCGACGGGTGGGAGGGGGAAATCAGCCCCAGCATTTT.

CDR3 DNA sequence: TGTGCCAGCAGTGGGGATACAGGGTCAGATACGCAGTATTTT. This gives the protein CASSGDTGSDTQYF. The J gene is TRBJ2-3, the V gene TRBV2; possibly TRBD1 for D (6 bases). Germline CDR1 SNHLY, CDR2 FYNNEI. The CDR3 has 14 amino acids. V was cut by 4 bases and J by 4 bases, with 12 bases left in between. The whole variable domain, remainder taken from reference TRBV2 and TRBJ2-3, is EPEVTQTPSHQVTQMGQEVILRCVPISNHLYFYWYRQILGQKVEFLVSFYNNEISEKSEIFDDQFSVERPDGSNFTLKIRSTKLEDSAMYFCASSGDTGSDTQYFGPGTRLTVL.

This chain connects TRBV19 to TRBJ2-3; the D is unclear. This CDR3 has 14 residues. Germline CDR1 reads LNHDA; CDR2 reads SQIVND (reference sequence). Deletions cut 4 bases from V and 2 bases from J, with 10 bases between. The CDR3 loop is CASSNLLLTDTQYF. DNA for the CDR3: TGTGCCAGTAGTAACTTACTACTCACAGATACGCAGTATTTT.

The V call is TRBV9, the J call TRBJ2-7, with D perhaps matching TRBD1 (6 bases). Germline CDR1 reads SGDLS; CDR2 reads YYNGEE. The CDR3 contains 13 residues. V was pared by 4 bases and J by 6 bases, with 14 bases between. The CDR3, as DNA: TGTGCCAGCAGCCCCAGGGGATGGGCCGAGCAGTACTTC. Its translation is CASSPRGWAEQYF.

The table lists this clone with a count of one. The chain joins TRBV7-8 to TRBJ1-5, with no clear D. Looked up from germline, CDR1 is SGHVS and CDR2 is FQNEAQ. Trimming removed 0 bases from V and 1 base from J, with 10 bases in between. This CDR3 is built from 16 residues. CDR3 sequence (DNA): TGTGCCAGCAGCTTAGCTGGGCTAAGAAGCAATCAGCCCCAGCATTTT. Its protein product is CASSLAGLRSNQPQHF.

The CDR3: CASSRTVQETQYF. The CDR3 region has the DNA TGTGCCAGCAGCAGGACAGTCCAAGAGACCCAGTACTTC. The rearrangement joins TRBV5-4 to TRBJ2-5; a weak D match, TRBD1 (6 bases). This CDR3 has 13 residues. Trimming stripped 4 bases from V and 1 base from J, with 8 bases between. In germline, CDR1 is SGHNT, CDR2 YYREEE (reference sequence).

This clone was seen just once. The CDR3 coding sequence is TGTGCCAGCAGTCCTCGGACAGGGGGCGCGGGAAAGGGCCAAAATCAGCCCCAGCATTTT. It yields the protein CASSPRTGGAGKGQNQPQHF. The chain joins TRBV27 to TRBJ1-5; 11 bases align to TRBD1. This CDR3 has 20 residues. CDR1 and CDR2 (germline): MNHEY, SMNVEV (reference sequence). The ends lost 5 bases at V and 4 bases at J; junction bases unmatched: 19.

This sequence joins TRBV6-1 and TRBJ1-2; the match to TRBD1 covers 9 bases. CDR3 length: 14 residues. V lost 6 bases, J lost 0 bases, and 2 bases stayed unmatched. Germline CDR1 reads MNHNS; CDR2 reads SASEGT. The CDR3 DNA reads as TGTGCCAGCAGGGACAGGGGAACTAACTATGGCTACACCTTC. It yields the protein CASRDRGTNYGYTF.

CDR3 sequence reads: CASSFDGGRLYTF. The CDR3 region has the DNA TGCGCCAGCAGCTTCGACGGGGGTCGGCTATACACCTTC. The genes are TRBV5-1 and TRBJ1-2; D might be TRBD1 (5 bases). CDR3 length: 13 amino acids. Germline CDR1 reads SGHRS; CDR2 reads YFSETQ. Trimming removed 2 bases at V and 11 bases at J, with 16 bases between.

This clone was recorded only once. V is TRBV28 and J is TRBJ1-1; TRBD1 matches at 7 bases. The CDR3 is 12 amino acids. Per the germline V gene, CDR1 is MDHEN and CDR2 is SYDVKM. The trim removed 7 bases at V and 6 bases at J, leaving 5 bases unmatched. CDR3 nucleotides: TGTGCCAGCACCCAAGGGACAGCTGAAGCTTTCTTT. Residues: CASTQGTAEAFF.

The V and J genes are TRBV5-1 and TRBJ1-4, with 9 bases that match TRBD1. V lost 3 bases to trimming and J lost 5 bases; unmatched junction nucleotides: 5. The germline gives CDR1 SGHRS, CDR2 YFSETQ. This CDR3 is built from 15 residues. CDR3 coding DNA: TGCGCCAGCAGCTGGGGACAGGGCCCGAATGAAAAACTGTTTTTT. Translating gives CASSWGQGPNEKLFF.

This clone was seen just once. The chain links TRBV29-1 to TRBJ2-1; the D gene is possibly TRBD2 (7 bases). The CDR3 has 14 amino acids. The germline V gene encodes CDR1 SQVTM and CDR2 ANQGSEA. V was shortened by 6 bases and J by 5 bases, with 17 bases between the two germline ends. This chain's CDR3 is CSVGRGRGNNEQFF. DNA for the CDR3: TGCAGCGTAGGAAGAGGGAGGGGGAACAATGAGCAGTTCTTC.

The J gene is TRBJ1-3, the V gene TRBV28; 7 positions match TRBD1. This CDR3 contains 15 residues. The V segment lost 4 bases and the J segment 1 base; nucleotides outside the gene matches: 4. The germline V gene encodes CDR1 MDHEN and CDR2 SYDVKM. The CDR3 DNA reads as TGTGCCAGCAGTTCCACAGGGGAGTCTGGAAACACCATATATTTT. As protein: CASSSTGESGNTIYF.

This chain joins TRBV5-1 and TRBJ2-7; D possibly uses TRBD1 or TRBD2 (5 bases each). CDR1 is SGHRS, CDR2 YFSETQ, per germline. Trimming took 4 bases from V and 0 from J, leaving 8 bases between them. This CDR3 region has 13 residues. CDR3 protein: CASSQGPSYEQYF. The CDR3 region has the DNA TGCGCCAGCAGCCAGGGACCCTCCTACGAGCAGTACTTC. Complete variable domain (other parts from reference TRBV5-1 and TRBJ2-7): KAGVTQTPRYLIKTRGQQVTLSCSPISGHRSVSWYQQTPGQGLQFLFEYFSETQRNKGNFPGRFSGRQFSNSRSEMNVSTLELGDSALYLCASSQGPSYEQYFGPGTRLTVT.

The V and J genes are TRBV28 and TRBJ1-2; D gene ambiguous. Trimming cost V 3 bases and J 5 bases, with 10 bases left between them. This CDR3 has 13 residues. Germline CDR1 is MDHEN and CDR2 is SYDVKM. CDR3 region: CASSLGRVYGYTF. The CDR3 bases are TGTGCCAGCAGTTTGGGTAGGGTTTATGGCTACACCTTC.

The rearrangement uses TRBV19 and TRBJ1-5, with 12 nucleotides matching TRBD1. CDR3 length: 17 residues. Germline CDR1 is LNHDA and CDR2 is SQIVND (reference sequence). Germline trimming cut 8 bases from V and 3 bases from J; bases unmatched to any gene: 11. CDR3 nucleotide sequence: TGTGCCAGTCTGCTGTCCGGGACAGGGGGCCCCAATCAGCCCCAGCATTTT. The encoded protein is CASLLSGTGGPNQPQHF. The full variable domain, completed using reference TRBV19 and TRBJ1-5, is DGGITQSPKYLFRKEGQNVTLSCEQNLNHDAMYWYRQDPGQGLRLIYYSQIVNDFQKGDIAEGYSVSREKKESFPLTVTSAQKNPTAFYLCASLLSGTGGPNQPQHFGDGTRLSIL.

V gene TRBV29-1 combines with J gene TRBJ2-2, with TRBD2 matching over 12 bases. Germline-derived CDR1 and CDR2 are SQVTM and ANQGSEA. Trimming removed 3 bases from V and 6 bases from J; junction bases left unmatched: 5. There are 15 residues in the CDR3. In DNA, the CDR3 is TGCAGCGTTGAGTCTAGCGGGGGGGCATCCGGGGAGCTGTTTTTT. It codes for CSVESSGGASGELFF.

The chain uses TRBV4-2 and TRBJ1-6, with a tentative D call TRBD1 (5 bases). Germline CDR1 and CDR2: LGHNA and YNFKEQ. CDR3 length: 16 amino acids. The germline V and J ends were trimmed by 7 bases and 10 bases, with 23 bases remaining between them. CDR3 sequence (DNA): TGTGCCAGCAACCCGATAGGAGGGGATAGGGACTCACCCCTCCACTTT. This codes for CASNPIGGDRDSPLHF.

In its sample, this clone was seen once. The chain employs TRBV11-3 and TRBJ2-1; D perhaps matches TRBD2 (5 bases). Germline V gene sequence: CDR1 SGHNT, CDR2 YENEEA. The V end lost 1 base, the J end lost 2 bases, and 9 bases lay between the germline ends. The CDR3 is made up of 15 amino acids. The CDR3 here is CASSLGRVPYNEQFF. The DNA for the CDR3 is TGTGCCAGCAGCTTAGGGCGGGTCCCCTACAATGAGCAGTTCTTC.

V and J are TRBV9 and TRBJ1-4; unclear D gene. The CDR3 loop spans 14 amino acids. The germline V gene encodes CDR1 SGDLS and CDR2 YYNGEE. With 3 bases removed from V and 5 bases from J, the gap between germline ends came to 11 bases. Here the CDR3 DNA reads TGTGCCAGCAGCGGGAGCGGGATGAATGAAAAACTGTTTTTT. Protein product: CASSGSGMNEKLFF.

The genes are TRBV19 and TRBJ1-4, with a possible D match to TRBD1 (5 bases). CDR3 size: 13 residues. Trimming shortened V by 5 bases and J by 8 bases, and 12 bases separated the two germline ends. Germline-derived CDR1 and CDR2 are LNHDA and SQIVND (reference sequence). The CDR3 region has the DNA TGTGCCAGTAGTGCAGTAAAGGGGGAAAAACTGTTTTTT. Its translation is CASSAVKGEKLFF.

The chain couples TRBV4-1 to TRBJ2-3; the match to TRBD2 covers 8 bases. The V gene's germline CDR1 is MGHRA and CDR2 YSYEKL. The trim removed 4 bases at V and 6 bases at J, leaving 3 bases unmatched. The CDR3 totals 13 residues. In DNA, the CDR3 is TGCGCCAGCAGCCTCAGACTAGCGGATACGCAGTATTTT. It yields the protein CASSLRLADTQYF.

The V gene is TRBV4-1, the J gene TRBJ2-1, with D perhaps matching TRBD2 (5 bases). Trimming took 0 bases from V and 0 from J, leaving 12 bases between them. Per germline, CDR1 MGHRA and CDR2 YSYEKL. CDR3 length: 17 amino acids. The CDR3 here is CASSQDASTSSYNEQFF. DNA of the CDR3: TGCGCCAGCAGCCAAGATGCTAGCACGAGCTCCTACAATGAGCAGTTCTTC.

The genes are TRBV2 and TRBJ1-2, with 8 nucleotides matching TRBD1. Germline V CDR1 and CDR2: SNHLY, FYNNEI. The CDR3 contains 12 residues. J was trimmed by 14 bases and V by 6 bases; bases with no gene match: 11. CDR3 sequence reads: CASSADRALFTF. DNA for the CDR3: TGTGCCAGCAGCGCGGACAGGGCGCTGTTTACCTTC.